This T cell receptor (beta chain) was recovered during a study of blood T cell repertoires in COVID-19. Study summary: PBMCs, B-cell-depleted T cells, or T cells were the source of the cDNA or gDNA that made up the material.

Clones were sequenced by immunoSEQ multiplex PCR, and TCRdb holds only the in-frame ones, with some missing. Here the sample spans about 160,000 clones, 80% to 85% being singletons. Germline lookup yields CDR1 DFQATT and CDR2 SNEGSKA (reference sequence). The ends were cut back, 3 bases at V and 3 bases at J, with 23 bases in the middle. The CDR3 runs 17 residues. The sample comprised PBMCs or T cells enriched from blood (not recorded which). This chain joins TRBV20-1 and TRBJ1-1; no clear D. The origin of this receptor is a woman aged 45-59 years who had recovered from COVID-19. CDR3 sequence reads: CSASRWQVTPGYTEAFF. CDR3 in DNA: TGCAGTGCTAGTCGTTGGCAGGTCACCCCGGGGTACACTGAAGCTTTCTTT.